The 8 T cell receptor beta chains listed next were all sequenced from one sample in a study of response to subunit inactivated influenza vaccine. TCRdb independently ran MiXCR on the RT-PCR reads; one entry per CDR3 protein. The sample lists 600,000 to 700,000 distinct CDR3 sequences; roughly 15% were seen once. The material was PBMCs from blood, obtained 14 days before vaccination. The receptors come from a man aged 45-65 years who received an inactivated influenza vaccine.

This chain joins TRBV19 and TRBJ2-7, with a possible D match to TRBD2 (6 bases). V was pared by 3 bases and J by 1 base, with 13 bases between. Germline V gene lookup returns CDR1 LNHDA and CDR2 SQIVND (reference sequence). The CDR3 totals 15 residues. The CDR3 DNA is TGTGCCAGTAGTATTGACGGGAGAGCGTCCTACGAGCAGTACTTC. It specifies CASSIDGRASYEQYF.

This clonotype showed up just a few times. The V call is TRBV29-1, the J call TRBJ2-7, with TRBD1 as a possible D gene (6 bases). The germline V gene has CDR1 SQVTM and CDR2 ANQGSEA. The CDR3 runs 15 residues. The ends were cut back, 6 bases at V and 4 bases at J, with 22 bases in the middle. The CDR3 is CSVRTAYPLNYEQYF. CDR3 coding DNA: TGCAGCGTGCGGACAGCTTACCCACTTAATTACGAGCAGTACTTC.

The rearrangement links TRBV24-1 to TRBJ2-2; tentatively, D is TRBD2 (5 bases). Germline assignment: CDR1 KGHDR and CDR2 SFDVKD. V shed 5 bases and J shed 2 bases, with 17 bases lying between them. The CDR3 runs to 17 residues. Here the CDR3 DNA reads TGTGCCACCAGTGCCCTCCTGCACGGGGATAACACCGGGGAGCTGTTTTTT. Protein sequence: CATSALLHGDNTGELFF.

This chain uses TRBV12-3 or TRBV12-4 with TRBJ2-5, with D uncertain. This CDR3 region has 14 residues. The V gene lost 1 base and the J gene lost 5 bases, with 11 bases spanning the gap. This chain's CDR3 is CASSLGPPLETQYF. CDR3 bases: TGTGCCAGCAGTTTAGGGCCCCCTTTGGAGACCCAGTACTTC.

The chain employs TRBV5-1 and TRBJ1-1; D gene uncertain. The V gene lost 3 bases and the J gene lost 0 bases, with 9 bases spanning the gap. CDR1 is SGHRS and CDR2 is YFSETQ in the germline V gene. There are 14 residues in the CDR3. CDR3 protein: CASSSGILNTEAFF. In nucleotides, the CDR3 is TGCGCCAGCAGCTCCGGGATTCTGAACACTGAAGCTTTCTTT.

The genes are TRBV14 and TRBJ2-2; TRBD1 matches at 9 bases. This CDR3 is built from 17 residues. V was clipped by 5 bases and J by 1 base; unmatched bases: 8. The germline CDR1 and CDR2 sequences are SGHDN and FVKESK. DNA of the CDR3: TGTGCCAGCAGCTCGACACAGGGGGCGCAGAACACCGGGGAGCTGTTTTTT. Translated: CASSSTQGAQNTGELFF.

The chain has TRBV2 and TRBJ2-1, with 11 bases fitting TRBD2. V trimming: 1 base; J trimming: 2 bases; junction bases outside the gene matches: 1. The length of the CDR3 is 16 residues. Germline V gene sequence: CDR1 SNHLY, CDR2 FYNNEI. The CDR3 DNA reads TGTGCCAGCAGTGAAGGACTAGCGGGGCCCTACAATGAGCAGTTCTTC. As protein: CASSEGLAGPYNEQFF.

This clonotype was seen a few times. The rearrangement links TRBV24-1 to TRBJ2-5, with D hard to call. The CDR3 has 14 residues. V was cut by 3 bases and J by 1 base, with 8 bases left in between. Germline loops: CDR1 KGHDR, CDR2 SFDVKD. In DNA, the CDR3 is TGTGCCACCAGTGATACGAATACCCAAGAGACCCAGTACTTC. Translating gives CATSDTNTQETQYF.